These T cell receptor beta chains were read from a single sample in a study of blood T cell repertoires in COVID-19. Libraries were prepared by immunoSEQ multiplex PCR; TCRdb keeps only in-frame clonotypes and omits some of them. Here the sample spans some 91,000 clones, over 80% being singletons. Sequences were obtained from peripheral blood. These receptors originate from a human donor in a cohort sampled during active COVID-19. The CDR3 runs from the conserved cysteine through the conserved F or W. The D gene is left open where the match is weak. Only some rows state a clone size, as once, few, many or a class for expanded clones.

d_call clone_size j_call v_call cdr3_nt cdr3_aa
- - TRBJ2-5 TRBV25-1 TGTGCCAGCAGTGAAGGCCAGCAAGAGACCCAGTACTTC CASSEGQQETQYF
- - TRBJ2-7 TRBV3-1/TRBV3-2 TGTGCCAGCAGCCAAATAACAGGCGAGCAGTACTTC CASSQITGEQYF
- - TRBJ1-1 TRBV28 TGTGCCACTACGGTGAACACTGAAGCTTTCTTT CATTVNTEAFF
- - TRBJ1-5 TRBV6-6 TGTGCCAGCACTACAACAGGTAGCAATCAGCCCCAGCATTTT CASTTTGSNQPQHF
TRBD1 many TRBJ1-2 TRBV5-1 TGCGCCAGCAGCTACGGACAGGAGGATGGCTACACCTTC CASSYGQEDGYTF
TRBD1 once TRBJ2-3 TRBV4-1 TGCGCCAGCAGCCAAGTGACAGGGACCACAGATACGCAGTATTTT CASSQVTGTTDTQYF
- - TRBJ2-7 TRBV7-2 TGTGCCAGCAGCTTAAGGAGTTACTCCTACGAGCAGTACTTC CASSLRSYSYEQYF
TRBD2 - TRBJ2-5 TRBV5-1 TGCGCCAGCAGGCGGGGGGACCGGCAAGAGACCCAGTACTTC CASRRGDRQETQYF
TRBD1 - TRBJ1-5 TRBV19 TGTGCCAGTAAAGTCGGTTGGGGCGGGACAGACTATAGCAATCAGCCCCAGCATTTT CASKVGWGGTDYSNQPQHF
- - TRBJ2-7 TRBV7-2 TGTGCCAGCAGCTTAGGCACAGGGTCCCCCTACGAGCAGTACTTC CASSLGTGSPYEQYF
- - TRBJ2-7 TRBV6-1 TGTGCCAGCAGTGAACAGAGCAAGACAGGAGATTACGAGCAGTACTTC CASSEQSKTGDYEQYF
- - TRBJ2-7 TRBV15 TGTGCCACCAGCAGAGAGTCCAACCTTTTGGCAGGCTCCTACGAGCAGTACTTC CATSRESNLLAGSYEQYF
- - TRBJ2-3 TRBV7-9 TGTGCCAGCAGCTCCTCCGGGAGTACAGATACGCAGTATTTT CASSSSGSTDTQYF
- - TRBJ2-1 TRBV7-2 TGTGCCAGCAGCTTAGCGGGGGGGGGCCCGGAGAATGAGCAGTTCTTC CASSLAGGGPENEQFF
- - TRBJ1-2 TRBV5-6 TGTGCCAGCAGCACTCCGACAGGTTATAGCTATGGCTACACCTTC CASSTPTGYSYGYTF
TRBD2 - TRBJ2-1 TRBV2 TGTGCCAGCAGGGCTAGCGGGAGCTCCTACAATGAGCAGTTCTTC CASRASGSSYNEQFF
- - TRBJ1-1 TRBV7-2 TGTGCCAGCAGTCTAACGGGACATAGGAACACTGAAGCTTTCTTT CASSLTGHRNTEAFF
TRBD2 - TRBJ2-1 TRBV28 TGTGCCAGCAGTCCACAGCGGGGCCCGGGAGACTACAATGAGCAGTTCTTC CASSPQRGPGDYNEQFF
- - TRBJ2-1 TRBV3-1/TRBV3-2 TGTGCCAGCAGCCTCTGGACTCCTAAGAGCTCCTACAATGAGCAGTTCTTC CASSLWTPKSSYNEQFF
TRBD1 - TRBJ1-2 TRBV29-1 TGCAGCGTAGGGACAGGGGGCGTCTATGGCTACACCTTC CSVGTGGVYGYTF
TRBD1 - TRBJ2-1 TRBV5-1 TGCGCCAGCCGATCGGGACAGGGATCCCATCTCTCCTACAATGAGCAGTTCTTC CASRSGQGSHLSYNEQFF
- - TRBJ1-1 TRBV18 TGTGCCAGCTCACCTACTAATTTCAACACTGAAGCTTTCTTT CASSPTNFNTEAFF
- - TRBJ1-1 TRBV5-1 TGCGCCAGCAGCTTGGAGGGGCGGGGGAACACTGAAGCTTTCTTT CASSLEGRGNTEAFF
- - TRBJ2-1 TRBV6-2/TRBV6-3 TGTGCCAGCAGTTACTCGCGGAGCTCCTACAATGAGCAGTTCTTC CASSYSRSSYNEQFF
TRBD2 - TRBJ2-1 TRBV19 TGTGCCAGTAGTATACCGGGACTAGCGGGAGACAATGAGCAGTTCTTC CASSIPGLAGDNEQFF
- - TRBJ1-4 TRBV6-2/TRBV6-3 TGTGCCAGCAGCCGATCAGGGGTCGAAAAACTGTTTTTT CASSRSGVEKLFF
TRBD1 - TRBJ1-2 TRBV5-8 TGTGCCAGCAGCTCCGCCGGGACAGGGACTTACTATGGCTACACCTTC CASSSAGTGTYYGYTF
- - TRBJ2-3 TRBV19 TGTGCCAGTAGTATAGGCCCTGGGGCGGGGACAGATACGCAGTATTTT CASSIGPGAGTDTQYF
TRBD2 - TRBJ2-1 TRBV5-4 TGTGCCAGCAGCGGAGTAGCGGGGGGCGGTTACAATGAGCAGTTCTTC CASSGVAGGGYNEQFF
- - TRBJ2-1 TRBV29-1 TGCAGCGTTGATAGCCAGCAATCGGTACATGAGCAGTTCTTC CSVDSQQSVHEQFF
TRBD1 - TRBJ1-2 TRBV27 TGTGCCAGCAGTTTAAAGCCTGGGACAGGGGGCCAGAACTATGGCTACACCTTC CASSLKPGTGGQNYGYTF